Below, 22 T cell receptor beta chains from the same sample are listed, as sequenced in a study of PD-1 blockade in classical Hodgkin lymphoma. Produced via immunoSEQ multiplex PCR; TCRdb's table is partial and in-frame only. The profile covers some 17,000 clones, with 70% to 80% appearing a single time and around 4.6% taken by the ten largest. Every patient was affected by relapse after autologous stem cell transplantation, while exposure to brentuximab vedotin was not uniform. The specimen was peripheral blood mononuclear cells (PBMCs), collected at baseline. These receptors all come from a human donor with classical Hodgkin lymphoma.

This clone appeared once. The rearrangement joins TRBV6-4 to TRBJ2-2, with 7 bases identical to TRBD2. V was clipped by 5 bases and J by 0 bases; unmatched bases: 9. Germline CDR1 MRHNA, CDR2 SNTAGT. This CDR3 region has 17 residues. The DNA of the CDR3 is TGTGCCAGCAGTCCAAGCGCGGGAGATGCGAACACCGGGGAGCTGTTTTTT. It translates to CASSPSAGDANTGELFF.

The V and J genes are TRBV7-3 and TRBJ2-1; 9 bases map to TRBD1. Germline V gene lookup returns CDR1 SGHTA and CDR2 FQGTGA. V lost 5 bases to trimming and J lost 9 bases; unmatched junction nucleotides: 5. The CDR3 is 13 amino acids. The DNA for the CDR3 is TGTGCCAGCAGCCCGGACAGGGGCAGTGAGCAGTTCTTC. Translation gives CASSPDRGSEQFF.

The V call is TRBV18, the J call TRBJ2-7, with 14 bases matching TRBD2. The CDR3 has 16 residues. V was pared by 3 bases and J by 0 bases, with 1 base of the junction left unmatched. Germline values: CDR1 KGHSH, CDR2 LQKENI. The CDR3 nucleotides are TGTGCCAGCTCACCGACTAGCGGGAGGGCCTCCTACGAGCAGTACTTC. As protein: CASSPTSGRASYEQYF.

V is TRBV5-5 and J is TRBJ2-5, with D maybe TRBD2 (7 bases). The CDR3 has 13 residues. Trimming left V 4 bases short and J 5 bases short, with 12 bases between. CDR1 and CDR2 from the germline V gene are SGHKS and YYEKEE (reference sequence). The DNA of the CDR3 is TGTGCCAGCAGCCCGGGGGGCCCCGAGACCCAGTACTTC. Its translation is CASSPGGPETQYF.

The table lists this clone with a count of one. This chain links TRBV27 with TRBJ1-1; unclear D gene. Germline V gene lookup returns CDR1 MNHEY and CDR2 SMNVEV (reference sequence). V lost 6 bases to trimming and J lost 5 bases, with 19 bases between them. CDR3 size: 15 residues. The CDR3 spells CASSSRPGGTTEAFF. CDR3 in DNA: TGTGCCAGCAGCTCCCGGCCCGGCGGTACGACTGAAGCTTTCTTT.

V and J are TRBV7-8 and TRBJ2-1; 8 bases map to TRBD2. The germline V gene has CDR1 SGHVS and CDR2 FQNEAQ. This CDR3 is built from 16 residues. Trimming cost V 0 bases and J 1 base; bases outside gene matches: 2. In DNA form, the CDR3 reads TGTGCCAGCAGCTTAGCACTAGCGGATTCCTACAATGAGCAGTTCTTC. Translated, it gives CASSLALADSYNEQFF.

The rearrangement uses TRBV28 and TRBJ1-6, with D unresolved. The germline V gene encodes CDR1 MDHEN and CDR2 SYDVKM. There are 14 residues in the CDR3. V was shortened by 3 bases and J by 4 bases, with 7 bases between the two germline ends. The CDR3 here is CASSFLGYNSPLHF. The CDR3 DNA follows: TGTGCCAGCAGTTTTCTGGGGTATAATTCACCCCTCCACTTT.

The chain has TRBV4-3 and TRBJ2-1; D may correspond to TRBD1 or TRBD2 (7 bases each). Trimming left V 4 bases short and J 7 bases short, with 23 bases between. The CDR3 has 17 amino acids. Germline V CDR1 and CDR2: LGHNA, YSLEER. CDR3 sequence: CASSRKGRGRETNEQFF. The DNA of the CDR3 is TGCGCCAGCAGCCGGAAGGGGAGGGGGCGGGAGACGAATGAGCAGTTCTTC.

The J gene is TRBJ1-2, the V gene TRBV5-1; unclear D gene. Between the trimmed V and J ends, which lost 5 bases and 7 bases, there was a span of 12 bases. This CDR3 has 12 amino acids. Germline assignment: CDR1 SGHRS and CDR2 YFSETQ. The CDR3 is CASSPLTVGYTF. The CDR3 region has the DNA TGCGCCAGCAGTCCGTTGACTGTTGGCTACACCTTC.

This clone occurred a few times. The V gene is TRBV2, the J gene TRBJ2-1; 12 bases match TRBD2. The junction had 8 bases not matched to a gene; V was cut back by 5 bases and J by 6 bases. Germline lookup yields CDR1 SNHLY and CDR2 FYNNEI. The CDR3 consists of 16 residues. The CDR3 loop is CASSYQLAGGVNEQFF. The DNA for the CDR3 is TGTGCCAGCAGTTATCAGCTAGCGGGAGGGGTCAATGAGCAGTTCTTC.

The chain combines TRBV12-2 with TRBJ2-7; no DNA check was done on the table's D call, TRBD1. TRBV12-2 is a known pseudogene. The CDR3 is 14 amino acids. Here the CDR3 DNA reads TGTGCAAGTCGCCGACAGGAAAGCTCCTACGAGCAGTACTTC. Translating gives CASRRQESSYEQYF.

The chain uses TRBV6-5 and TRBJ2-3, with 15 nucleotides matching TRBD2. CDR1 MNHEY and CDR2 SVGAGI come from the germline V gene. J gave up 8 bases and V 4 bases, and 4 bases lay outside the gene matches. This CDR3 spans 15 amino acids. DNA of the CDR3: TGTGCCAGCAGTTGGACTAGCGGGGGGGCAACTACGCAGTATTTT. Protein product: CASSWTSGGATTQYF.

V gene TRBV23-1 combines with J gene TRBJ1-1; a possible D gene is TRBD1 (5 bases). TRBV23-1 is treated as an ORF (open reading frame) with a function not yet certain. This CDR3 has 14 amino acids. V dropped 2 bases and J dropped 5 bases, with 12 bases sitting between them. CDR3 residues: CASSQRNRLTEAFF. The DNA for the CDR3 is TGCGCCAGCAGTCAAAGGAACAGGCTTACTGAAGCTTTCTTT.

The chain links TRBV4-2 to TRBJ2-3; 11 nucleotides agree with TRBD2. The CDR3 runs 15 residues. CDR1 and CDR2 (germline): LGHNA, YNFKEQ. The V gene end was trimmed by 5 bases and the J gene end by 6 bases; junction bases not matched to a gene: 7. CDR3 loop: CASSSTSGGGDTQYF. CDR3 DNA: TGTGCCAGCAGCTCCACTAGCGGGGGAGGGGATACGCAGTATTTT.

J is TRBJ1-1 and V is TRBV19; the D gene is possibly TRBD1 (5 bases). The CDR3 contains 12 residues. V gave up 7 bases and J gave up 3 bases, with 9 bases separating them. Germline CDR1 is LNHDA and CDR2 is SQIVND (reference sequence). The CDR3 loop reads CASNGGYTEAFF. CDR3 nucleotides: TGTGCCAGTAACGGGGGATACACTGAAGCTTTCTTT.

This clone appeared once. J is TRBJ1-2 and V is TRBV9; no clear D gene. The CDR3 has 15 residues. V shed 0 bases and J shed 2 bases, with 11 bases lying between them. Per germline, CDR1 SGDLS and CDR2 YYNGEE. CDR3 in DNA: TGTGCCAGCAGCGTAGGTCAGAACTCCAACTATGGCTACACCTTC. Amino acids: CASSVGQNSNYGYTF.

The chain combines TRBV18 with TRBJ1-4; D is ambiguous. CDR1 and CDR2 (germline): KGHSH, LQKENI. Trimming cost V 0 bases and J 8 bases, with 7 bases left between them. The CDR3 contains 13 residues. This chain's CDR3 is CASSPPGIEKLFF. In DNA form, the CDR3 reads TGTGCCAGCTCACCACCGGGCATAGAAAAACTGTTTTTT.

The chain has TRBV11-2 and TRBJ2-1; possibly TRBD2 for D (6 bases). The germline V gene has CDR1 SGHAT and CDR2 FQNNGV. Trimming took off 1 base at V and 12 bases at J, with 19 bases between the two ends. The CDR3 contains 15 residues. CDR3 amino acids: CASSLVGAGLDGQFF. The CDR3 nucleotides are TGTGCCAGCAGCTTAGTAGGAGCGGGCCTTGATGGGCAGTTCTTC.

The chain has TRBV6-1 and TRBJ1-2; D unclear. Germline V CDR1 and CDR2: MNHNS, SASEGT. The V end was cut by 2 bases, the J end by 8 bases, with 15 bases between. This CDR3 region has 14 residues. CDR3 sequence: CASSERDRVGGYTF. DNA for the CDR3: TGTGCCAGCAGTGAAAGAGATCGGGTGGGGGGCTACACCTTC.

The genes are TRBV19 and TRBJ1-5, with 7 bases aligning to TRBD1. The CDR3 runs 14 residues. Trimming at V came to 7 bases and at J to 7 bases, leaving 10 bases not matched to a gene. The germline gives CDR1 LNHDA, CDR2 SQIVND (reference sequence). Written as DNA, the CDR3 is TGTGCCAGTACAACCCAGGGGGAGGGACAGCCCCAGCATTTT. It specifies CASTTQGEGQPQHF.

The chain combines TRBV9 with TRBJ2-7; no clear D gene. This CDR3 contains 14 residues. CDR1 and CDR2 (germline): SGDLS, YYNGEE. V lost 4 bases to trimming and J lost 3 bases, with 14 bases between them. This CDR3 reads CASSLTGSGYEQYF. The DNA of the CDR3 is TGTGCCAGCAGCCTGACGGGTTCGGGCTACGAGCAGTACTTC.

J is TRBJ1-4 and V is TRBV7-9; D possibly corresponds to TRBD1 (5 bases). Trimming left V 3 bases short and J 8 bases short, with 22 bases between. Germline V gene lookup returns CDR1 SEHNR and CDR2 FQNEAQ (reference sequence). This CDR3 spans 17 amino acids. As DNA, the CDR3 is TGTGCCAGCAGCTTGGACGGACCCGGGACTGGCGGGGAAAAACTGTTTTTT. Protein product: CASSLDGPGTGGEKLFF. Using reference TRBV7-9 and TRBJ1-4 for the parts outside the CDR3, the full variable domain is DTGVSQNPRHKITKRGQNVTFRCDPISEHNRLYWYRQTLGQGPEFLTYFQNEAQLEKSRLLSDRFSAERPKGSFSTLEIQRTEQGDSAMYLCASSLDGPGTGGEKLFFGSGTQLSVL.